A single sample gave rise to the 6 T cell receptor beta chains below, sequenced in a study of Ad26.COV2.S vaccination and SARS-CoV-2 variants. This table comes from immunoSEQ multiplex PCR, and its TCRdb copy is limited to in-frame clones, with some not included. Found here are 85,000 to 95,000 clones, roughly 85% of them singletons; the top ten hold roughly 15%. The sample here was peripheral blood, taken after recovery from COVID-19. The receptors were sampled from a human donor who had recovered from COVID-19.

Here the CDR3 reads CASSLGLAGLSYEQYF. The CDR3 nucleotides are TGTGCCAGCAGCTTGGGACTAGCGGGGCTCTCCTACGAGCAGTACTTC. This sequence joins TRBV7-9 and TRBJ2-7; 13 bases fit TRBD2. Germline V gene lookup returns CDR1 SEHNR and CDR2 FQNEAQ (reference sequence). The CDR3 covers 16 residues. The J segment lost 0 bases and the V segment lost 3 bases, leaving 2 bases of the junction unmatched.

The chain combines TRBV2 with TRBJ1-1, with D uncertain. CDR1 and CDR2 from the germline V gene are SNHLY and FYNNEI. V was clipped by 8 bases and J by 7 bases, with 11 bases between them. The length of the CDR3 is 11 residues. The CDR3 protein is CASGIVGEAFF. The CDR3 coding sequence is TGTGCCAGCGGAATAGTGGGTGAAGCTTTCTTT.

The V gene is TRBV27, the J gene TRBJ2-1, with D possibly called TRBD1 or TRBD2 (5 bases each). Between the trimmed V and J ends, which lost 4 bases and 7 bases, there was a span of 11 bases. The germline CDR1 and CDR2 sequences are MNHEY and SMNVEV (reference sequence). CDR3 length: 13 amino acids. CDR3 coding DNA: TGTGCCAGCAGTTGGGACCCTGTAAATGAGCAGTTCTTC. Protein sequence: CASSWDPVNEQFF.

DNA of the CDR3: TGTGCCAGCAGCTACTACTCGGGACTAGCGGGAGGACGCAATGAGCAGTTCTTC. This codes for CASSYYSGLAGGRNEQFF. The chain links TRBV5-8 to TRBJ2-1; 15 nucleotides agree with TRBD2. The CDR3 spans 18 residues. V trimming: 3 bases; J trimming: 6 bases; junction bases outside the gene matches: 10. Germline CDR1 reads SGHTS; CDR2 reads YDEGEE.

The chain has TRBV7-8 and TRBJ1-1; D ambiguous. Germline V gene sequence: CDR1 SGHVS, CDR2 FQNEAQ. This CDR3 has 12 amino acids. Trimming shortened V by 2 bases and J by 7 bases, and 8 bases separated the two germline ends. The CDR3 region is CASSLFGSEAFF. CDR3 sequence (DNA): TGTGCCAGCAGCTTATTTGGGAGTGAAGCTTTCTTT. Complete variable domain (other parts from reference TRBV7-8 and TRBJ1-1): GAGVSQSPRYKVAKRGQDVALRCDPISGHVSLFWYQQALGQGPEFLTYFQNEAQLDKSGLPSDRFFAERPEGSVSTLKIQRTQQEDSAVYLCASSLFGSEAFFGQGTRLTVV.

J is TRBJ1-1 and V is TRBV28; 11 nucleotides line up with TRBD1. Germline values: CDR1 MDHEN, CDR2 SYDVKM. The CDR3 contains 16 residues. V lost 5 bases to trimming and J lost 1 base; unmatched junction nucleotides: 6. The CDR3 loop is CASSGQGASRNTEAFF. The CDR3 bases are TGTGCCAGCAGTGGACAGGGGGCATCTAGGAACACTGAAGCTTTCTTT. Full variable domain (rest looked up from reference TRBV28 and TRBJ1-1): DVKVTQSSRYLVKRTGEKVFLECVQDMDHENMFWYRQDPGLGLRLIYFSYDVKMKEKGDIPEGYSVSREKKERFSLILESASTNQTSMYLCASSGQGASRNTEAFFGQGTRLTVV.